The following is a T cell receptor (beta chain) sequence with its context. Data came from immunoSEQ multiplex PCR; TCRdb stores just in-frame clones and leaves some out. The table has about 350,000 clones, about 86% seen once; the top ten hold about 10%. This specimen comes from a study of Ad26.COV2.S vaccination and SARS-CoV-2 variants. As for treatment: about 20 received Ad26.COV2.S at low or high dose, single or two shots; roughly 5 received placebo; per-sample allocation not given. Sampling happened 63 days after the first vaccine or placebo injection. The germline V gene has CDR1 SGHDN and CDR2 FVKESK. This CDR3 is 12 amino acids long. V lost 2 bases, J lost 5 bases, and 6 bases lay in between.

The TCR comes from a person aged 18 to 65 who received the Ad26.COV2.S COVID-19 vaccine or a placebo. The source material was peripheral blood, sampled in a trial of Ad26.COV2.S vaccine versus placebo. V gene TRBV14 combines with J gene TRBJ2-5; D is unclear. This chain's CDR3 is CASSQSRETQYF. The CDR3 DNA follows: TGTGCCAGCAGCCAAAGTCGGGAGACCCAGTACTTC.